The present entry profiles one TCR beta chain with its context. This clonotype occurred many times. The antigen it binds to is not known. No much larger clonotype is one base removed from it; base qualities were not supplied. The sample's treatment or condition label, decoded: live attenuated yellow fever vaccine strain. At each blood-draw timepoint, two biological replicates of bulk PBMCs were collected. A standard Ficoll-Paque protocol was used to isolate PBMCs from peripheral blood. TriZol was used to extract RNA from bulk PBMCs, CD4 and CD8 fractions, and dextramer-positive and dextramer-negative fractions. The CDR3 numbers 14 residues from cysteine through phenylalanine. Of all the DNA, just the CDR3 is kept, 42 bases in frame from base 1. Reading the germline V gene gives CDR1 SGHRS and CDR2 YFSETQ. The junction shows trimming of 1 base on V and 4 bases on J, plus 10 bases between the germline ends.

This record belongs to a study of T cells after yellow fever vaccination (dated by TCRdb to between 2017 and 2020). Regarding the study in general: Libraries from fractions with low cell numbers were prepared with the SMART-Seq v4 Ultra Low Input RNA kit. To follow T-cell clones before and after primary and booster YFV17D yellow fever vaccination, bulk TCR alpha and beta repertoires were sequenced over time. Two healthy male donors, one aged 18 to 30 and one aged 30 to 40 years, made up the cohort. Blood was collected at multiple timepoints before and after primary and secondary immunization, and bulk PBMC replicates and cell subsets were isolated. Paper-wide results and their limitations: Because the study included only a couple of donors, the extent to which the findings can be generalized is limited. Most clones expanded after primary vaccination were re-detected after the booster (96% of CD4 and around nine tenths of CD8), suggesting broad memory maintenance. The secondary T-cell response was found to be weaker but faster than the primary response, with a peak reached on day 5 rather than on day 15. A small fraction of clonotypes appeared in both the CD4 and CD8 compartments, likely as a result of convergent recombination. Computational filtering was needed because FACS-sorted repertoires could contain abundant contaminating clonotypes from the bulk population.

Synthesis of TCR cDNA relied on 5'RACE template switching, a step that introduced a universal primer site along with unique molecular identifiers. Priming for cDNA synthesis came from both the TCR alpha and TCR beta constant segments. Libraries were amplified in two PCR steps, with sample barcodes and sequencing adapters added in the second step. Libraries were sequenced on Illumina HiSeq 2500 (2x100 bp) or NovaSeq (2x150 bp). On the study's bioinformatics: Reads were demultiplexed and collapsed into UMI consensus sequences with MIGEC, and V(D)J alignment was performed with MiXCR. Vaccine-responding clonotypes were defined with edgeR using replicate PBMC samples, requiring FDR below 0.01 and a log2 fold change above 5 up to day 15. Each bulk clonotype was labeled CD4 or CD8 based on which sequenced repertoire, CD4 or CD8, contained the clonotype at higher abundance. The public reads were run again by TCRdb, first through fastp at Q25 and then through MiXCR, and only productive beta chains were kept. Each CDR3 protein gets just one entry, which takes the most common genes and DNA from the rows behind it. The V and J calls were determined by TCRdb, not by the authors. The sample profile shows 450,000 to 600,000 distinct CDR3 sequences; approximately 12% of them were found once. The ten largest clones take up around an eighth of the sample.

This receptor chain uses TRBV5-1 and TRBJ2-3, with TRBD1 perhaps the D gene, on 5 matching bases. Sequenced here: PBMCs, sampled on the day of the yellow fever booster vaccination. This TCR was recovered from a man aged 25 to 40 who received the YFV17D yellow fever vaccine. The DNA sequence is as follows: TGCGCCAGCAGCTTGCAGGGTACGTCAGATACGCAGTATTTT. Its product reads: CASSLQGTSDTQYF.